These 27 T cell receptor beta chains originate from one sample sequenced in a study of cytotoxic CD8 clonotypes in ibrutinib-treated CLL. Clones were read by immunoSEQ multiplex PCR, and TCRdb kept only the in-frame ones, dropping some. The sample lists over 120,000 clones; around 76% were seen once. The material sequenced was PBMCs, taken after 24 months of ibrutinib treatment. The receptor source for this set is a human donor with chronic lymphocytic leukemia.

J is TRBJ2-7 and V is TRBV28; the D gene is possibly TRBD1 (6 bases). V was shortened by 3 bases and J by 2 bases, with 14 bases between the two germline ends. Germline V lookup: CDR1 MDHEN, CDR2 SYDVKM. This CDR3 spans 15 amino acids. This CDR3 reads CASSLYRTAPYEQYF. CDR3 nucleotide sequence: TGTGCCAGCAGTTTGTACCGGACAGCCCCCTACGAGCAGTACTTC.

The chain combines TRBV29-1 with TRBJ2-3, with no clear D. Germline-derived CDR1 and CDR2 are SQVTM and ANQGSEA. V lost 7 bases to trimming and J lost 2 bases, with 16 bases between them. The CDR3 consists of 14 residues. CDR3 DNA: TGCAGCGCCCCTTTGGGCGGCACCACAGATACGCAGTATTTT. This encodes CSAPLGGTTDTQYF.

This clone was counted only a few times. In DNA form, the CDR3 reads TGTGCCAGCACCCTAGGTCGGGGTGGCTACACCTTC. This translates into CASTLGRGGYTF. The genes are TRBV5-6 and TRBJ1-2; D call uncertain. Germline lookup yields CDR1 SGHDT and CDR2 YYEEEE. CDR3 length: 12 amino acids. Deletions cut 6 bases from V and 7 bases from J, with 13 bases between. Supplemented by reference TRBV5-6 and TRBJ1-2, the full variable domain reads DAGVTQSPTHLIKTRGQQVTLRCSPKSGHDTVSWYQQALGQGPQFIFQYYEEEERQRGNFPDRFSGHQFPNYSSELNVNALLLGDSALYLCASTLGRGGYTFGSGTRLTVV.

The V and J genes are TRBV5-6 and TRBJ1-4; 7 bases are a match to TRBD1. The CDR3 is 16 residues long. CDR1 is SGHDT and CDR2 is YYEEEE in the germline V gene. Trimming at V came to 0 bases and at J to 7 bases, leaving 9 bases not matched to a gene. CDR3 sequence (DNA): TGTGCCAGCAGCTTGGTGCCGGGACAGCAGACTGAAAAACTGTTTTTT. Its protein is CASSLVPGQQTEKLFF.

V and J are TRBV30 and TRBJ1-2; D may be TRBD1 (5 bases). V was cut by 0 bases and J by 0 bases, with 11 bases left in between. Germline CDR1 GTSNPN, CDR2 SVGIG (reference sequence). The length of the CDR3 is 15 residues. The CDR3 DNA is TGTGCCTGGAGTGTATTGGTCAGGGCTAACTATGGCTACACCTTC. Protein product: CAWSVLVRANYGYTF.

The chain couples TRBV11-2 to TRBJ2-5, with D unresolved. Germline V gene lookup returns CDR1 SGHAT and CDR2 FQNNGV. The CDR3 contains 12 residues. V dropped 5 bases and J dropped 7 bases, with 11 bases sitting between them. The CDR3 here is CASSGPWGTQYF. The DNA of the CDR3 is TGTGCCAGCAGCGGCCCATGGGGGACCCAGTACTTC.

V gene TRBV6-6 combines with J gene TRBJ2-7, with 9 positions matching TRBD1. CDR1 and CDR2 (germline): MNHNY, SVGAGI (reference sequence). Trimming removed 0 bases from V and 4 bases from J; junction bases left unmatched: 7. The CDR3 is 16 amino acids. The CDR3 sequence: CASSYSYRGHWYEQYF. The CDR3 DNA reads as TGTGCCAGCAGTTACTCCTACAGGGGGCACTGGTACGAGCAGTACTTC.

This chain links TRBV7-9 with TRBJ2-7; D possibly corresponds to TRBD2 (6 bases). This CDR3 has 15 residues. V was clipped by 2 bases and J by 7 bases, with 18 bases between them. CDR1 SEHNR and CDR2 FQNEAQ come from the germline V gene (reference sequence). The CDR3 protein is CASSLPRLGPQEQYF. CDR3 bases: TGTGCCAGCAGCTTACCCCGACTAGGTCCTCAGGAGCAGTACTTC.

V and J are TRBV13 and TRBJ2-3, with 7 bases fitting TRBD2. CDR1 is PRHDT, CDR2 FYEKMQ, per germline (reference sequence). The trim removed 5 bases at V and 0 bases at J, leaving 5 bases unmatched. CDR3 length: 15 residues. The CDR3 DNA sequence: TGTGCCAGCAGCGTAGCGGGCCCGAGCACAGATACGCAGTATTTT. This sequence encodes CASSVAGPSTDTQYF.

This clone was seen a handful of times. The chain uses TRBV7-2 and TRBJ2-7; D not resolved. The CDR3 covers 15 residues. Trimming cost V 4 bases and J 2 bases, with 15 bases left between them. Per the germline V gene, CDR1 is SGHTA and CDR2 is FQGNSA. The CDR3 is CASSSEALYTYEQYF. As DNA, the CDR3 is TGTGCCAGCAGCTCAGAGGCCCTATACACCTACGAGCAGTACTTC.

This clone turned up a few times. V and J are TRBV30 and TRBJ1-5, with 9 nucleotides matching TRBD1. The CDR3 totals 16 residues. Germline values: CDR1 GTSNPN, CDR2 SVGIG (reference sequence). V was clipped by 1 base and J by 2 bases; unmatched bases: 6. The CDR3 sequence is CAWSGDRAFGNQPQHF. CDR3 nucleotides: TGTGCCTGGAGTGGGGACAGGGCCTTTGGCAATCAGCCCCAGCATTTT.

The genes are TRBV7-9 and TRBJ1-5, with D possibly TRBD1 on 6 matching bases. V was cut by 5 bases and J by 4 bases, with 12 bases left in between. In germline, CDR1 is SEHNR, CDR2 FQNEAQ (reference sequence). The CDR3 has 14 amino acids. The CDR3 region is CASSQDSPNQPQHF. CDR3 bases: TGTGCCAGCAGCCAGGACAGCCCAAATCAGCCCCAGCATTTT. Drawing the rest from reference TRBV7-9 and TRBJ1-5, the complete variable domain is DTGVSQNPRHKITKRGQNVTFRCDPISEHNRLYWYRQTLGQGPEFLTYFQNEAQLEKSRLLSDRFSAERPKGSFSTLEIQRTEQGDSAMYLCASSQDSPNQPQHFGDGTRLSIL.

V is TRBV2 and J is TRBJ2-7, with 7 positions matching TRBD2. The CDR3 runs to 16 residues. V was pared by 3 bases and J by 2 bases, with 10 bases of the junction left unmatched. CDR1 and CDR2 from the germline V gene are SNHLY and FYNNEI. Here the CDR3 DNA reads TGTGCCAGCAGTGATACGGAGGAGGGAGGGCCCTACGAGCAGTACTTC. As protein: CASSDTEEGGPYEQYF. The variable domain in full, with the rest retrieved from reference TRBV2 and TRBJ2-7, is EPEVTQTPSHQVTQMGQEVILRCVPISNHLYFYWYRQILGQKVEFLVSFYNNEISEKSEIFDDQFSVERPDGSNFTLKIRSTKLEDSAMYFCASSDTEEGGPYEQYFGPGTRLTVT.

This sequence joins TRBV18 and TRBJ2-3; 8 bases align to TRBD2. V lost 3 bases and J lost 5; bases outside the gene matches: 7. Per germline, CDR1 KGHSH and CDR2 LQKENI. The CDR3 contains 15 residues. The CDR3 DNA reads TGTGCCAGCTCACCCTTGCGGGGGGCGGGAGATACGCAGTATTTT. It translates to CASSPLRGAGDTQYF.

In DNA form, the CDR3 reads TGCGCCAGCAGCCAAGTCTTGGGCCAGGGGAATAACTATGGCTACACCTTC. This sequence encodes CASSQVLGQGNNYGYTF. The V gene is TRBV4-3, the J gene TRBJ1-2; tentative D call: TRBD1 (6 bases). This CDR3 spans 17 amino acids. V was trimmed by 1 base and J by 1 base, leaving 16 bases between them. Per germline, CDR1 LGHNA and CDR2 YSLEER.

CDR3 residues: CASSRAANTGELFF. CDR3 DNA sequence: TGTGCCAGCTCCCGGGCAGCGAACACCGGGGAGCTGTTTTTT. The chain carries TRBV18 and TRBJ2-2; D gene unclear. The CDR3 contains 14 residues. Germline assignment: CDR1 KGHSH and CDR2 LQKENI. V dropped 6 bases and J dropped 0 bases, with 8 bases sitting between them.

DNA of the CDR3: TGTGCCAGCAGCCAAGGGACCGCCTACGGAAACACCATATATTTT. It translates to CASSQGTAYGNTIYF. The chain carries TRBV14 and TRBJ1-3; no clear D. The germline gives CDR1 SGHDN, CDR2 FVKESK. Trimming left V 1 base short and J 4 bases short, with 11 bases between. The CDR3 length is 15 residues. Drawing the rest from reference TRBV14 and TRBJ1-3, the complete variable domain is EAGVTQFPSHSVIEKGQTVTLRCDPISGHDNLYWYRRVMGKEIKFLLHFVKESKQDESGMPNNRFLAERTGGTYSTLKVQPAELEDSGVYFCASSQGTAYGNTIYFGEGSWLTVV.

This sequence joins TRBV11-3 and TRBJ2-2; D not resolved. Deletions cut 5 bases from V and 5 bases from J, with 9 bases between. CDR1 SGHNT and CDR2 YENEEA come from the germline V gene. The length of the CDR3 is 13 residues. This CDR3 reads CASSDDGTGELFF. The DNA for the CDR3 is TGTGCCAGCAGCGATGATGGGACCGGGGAGCTGTTTTTT. The full variable domain, completed using reference TRBV11-3 and TRBJ2-2, is EAGVVQSPRYKIIEKKQPVAFWCNPISGHNTLYWYLQNLGQGPELLIRYENEEAVDDSQLPKDRFSAERLKGVDSTLKIQPAELGDSAVYLCASSDDGTGELFFGEGSRLTVL.

The chain combines TRBV7-6 with TRBJ2-5; D remains unclear. Germline values: CDR1 SGHVS, CDR2 FNYEAQ. This CDR3 spans 13 amino acids. The germline V and J ends were trimmed by 1 base and 4 bases, with 7 bases remaining between them. The CDR3 DNA follows: TGTGCCAGCAGCTTAGAGTTTGGAGAGACCCAGTACTTC. Its translation is CASSLEFGETQYF.

The chain uses TRBV15 and TRBJ2-1; 10 nucleotides align to TRBD2. From germline, CDR1 is LNHNV and CDR2 YYDKDF (reference sequence). This CDR3 region has 15 residues. J gave up 9 bases and V 3 bases, and 8 bases lay outside the gene matches. The CDR3 loop is CATSRTDSGRGEQFF. CDR3 sequence (DNA): TGTGCCACCAGCAGGACGGACAGCGGGAGGGGTGAGCAGTTCTTC.

The chain joins TRBV29-1 to TRBJ2-7; D possibly uses TRBD1 or TRBD2 (5 bases each). Germline CDR1 SQVTM, CDR2 ANQGSEA. The CDR3 covers 12 residues. Trimming left V 7 bases short and J 3 bases short, with 13 bases between. CDR3 sequence reads: CSAGDGYYEQYF. DNA of the CDR3: TGCAGCGCTGGGGACGGTTACTACGAGCAGTACTTC.

This chain uses TRBV10-3 with TRBJ2-7; TRBD1 matches 9 bases. Trimming removed 5 bases from V and 5 bases from J; junction bases left unmatched: 4. This CDR3 is built from 13 residues. Germline V CDR1 and CDR2: ENHRY, SYGVKD. The CDR3 sequence is CAISRDREDEQYF. In nucleotides, the CDR3 is TGTGCCATCAGTAGGGACAGGGAGGACGAGCAGTACTTC.

The rearrangement uses TRBV9 and TRBJ1-1; weak D call: TRBD1 (5 bases). Germline loops: CDR1 SGDLS, CDR2 YYNGEE. The CDR3 has 15 amino acids. Trimming took 0 bases from V and 3 from J, leaving 12 bases between them. In nucleotides, the CDR3 is TGTGCCAGCAGCGTAGCCCCTGGGGGGGACACTGAAGCTTTCTTT. Encoded protein: CASSVAPGGDTEAFF.

There are a few counts of this clone. The gene calls are TRBV28 and TRBJ1-1; TRBD1 matches at 8 bases. V lost 7 bases to trimming and J lost 8 bases; unmatched junction nucleotides: 9. CDR1 and CDR2 from the germline V gene are MDHEN and SYDVKM. There are 13 residues in the CDR3. Written as DNA, the CDR3 is TGTGCCAGCACCCACCCCAGGGGGCGGGAAGCTTTCTTT. It encodes CASTHPRGREAFF.

The chain uses TRBV5-1 and TRBJ2-7; D perhaps matches TRBD1 (5 bases). The CDR3 is 15 residues long. V gave up 2 bases and J gave up 0 bases, with 12 bases separating them. Germline CDR1 reads SGHRS; CDR2 reads YFSETQ. CDR3 region: CASSFGAASSYEQYF. The DNA of the CDR3 is TGCGCCAGCAGCTTTGGGGCTGCATCCTCCTACGAGCAGTACTTC.

CDR3 region: CATSALPGQPQHF. The CDR3 DNA sequence: TGTGCCACCAGCGCCCTCCCGGGGCAGCCCCAGCATTTT. The chain employs TRBV15 and TRBJ1-5; no reliable D call. This CDR3 has 13 residues. V lost 5 bases, J lost 7 bases, and 12 bases lay in between. The V gene's germline CDR1 is LNHNV and CDR2 YYDKDF (reference sequence).

This rearrangement joins TRBV7-2 to TRBJ2-1, with unresolved D. V was pared by 3 bases and J by 7 bases, with 7 bases between. Germline values: CDR1 SGHTA, CDR2 FQGNSA. This CDR3 has 12 residues. The CDR3 DNA follows: TGTGCCAGCAGCTTTAATGGGAATGAGCAGTTCTTC. This codes for CASSFNGNEQFF.